The 6 T cell receptor beta chains below come from one sample, sequenced in a study of blood T cell repertoires in COVID-19 (TCRdb year 2020). Receptors were amplified or captured by the immunoSEQ multiplex PCR assay. Sourced from immuneACCESS, this table was stored by TCRdb with only in-frame sequences that have V and J called. A share of the clones is absent; for the studies checked, an unresolved V gene accounts for under half, and the remainder has no known explanation. Recorded for this sample are about 51,000 clones; about 88% of them occurred a single time. The ten largest clones add up to 2.5% of the sample. The sequenced sample consisted of peripheral blood. These receptors all stem from a man between 50 and 59 years old with acute or convalescent COVID-19.

This clone was detected only once. This chain joins TRBV13 and TRBJ2-3; TRBD1 might be the D (6 bases). Trimming pared 5 bases from V and 2 bases from J, leaving 14 bases between. CDR1 and CDR2 from the germline V gene are PRHDT and FYEKMQ (reference sequence). There are 15 residues in the CDR3. The CDR3 coding sequence is TGTGCCAGCAGCCCACAGGGAAGCGACACAGATACGCAGTATTTT. Encoded protein: CASSPQGSDTDTQYF.

This clone has a single count. This rearrangement joins TRBV29-1 to TRBJ1-2; 7 bases agree with TRBD1. V lost 8 bases to trimming and J lost 5 bases; unmatched junction nucleotides: 11. The germline CDR1 and CDR2 sequences are SQVTM and ANQGSEA. The CDR3 covers 13 residues. The CDR3 bases are TGCAGCTCTAGCCCAGGGGGTGGGTATGGCTACACCTTC. Protein product: CSSSPGGGYGYTF.

The V and J genes are TRBV28 and TRBJ2-7; D perhaps matches TRBD1 (5 bases). Trimming cost V 4 bases and J 3 bases, with 10 bases left between them. The CDR3 consists of 13 residues. The germline CDR1 and CDR2 sequences are MDHEN and SYDVKM. CDR3 residues: CASSSSTGYEQYF. The CDR3 nucleotides are TGTGCCAGCAGTTCTAGTACAGGCTACGAGCAGTACTTC.

This chain links TRBV5-4 with TRBJ2-7; 7 nucleotides match TRBD1. Germline lookup yields CDR1 SGHNT and CDR2 YYREEE (reference sequence). V gave up 4 bases and J gave up 3 bases; unmatched junction bases: 7. The CDR3 spans 14 residues. CDR3 coding DNA: TGTGCCAGCAGCGGCCGGGACAGAGACTACGAGCAGTACTTC. Residues: CASSGRDRDYEQYF. The variable domain in full, with the rest retrieved from reference TRBV5-4 and TRBJ2-7, is ETGVTQSPTHLIKTRGQQVTLRCSSQSGHNTVSWYQQALGQGPQFIFQYYREEENGRGNFPPRFSGLQFPNYSSELNVNALELDDSALYLCASSGRDRDYEQYFGPGTRLTVT.

The sample holds a few counts of this clone. The rearrangement joins TRBV5-8 to TRBJ2-5, with 8 bases that match TRBD2. Germline V gene sequence: CDR1 SGHTS, CDR2 YDEGEE. The junction had 12 bases not matched to a gene; V was cut back by 4 bases and J by 4 bases. CDR3 size: 16 residues. CDR3 sequence reads: CASSGSRSGRRETQYF. The DNA for the CDR3 is TGTGCCAGCAGCGGGTCCAGGAGCGGGAGACGAGAGACCCAGTACTTC.

The rearrangement joins TRBV18 to TRBJ2-1, with 12 bases matching TRBD2. Germline CDR1 is KGHSH and CDR2 is LQKENI. The V and J ends lost 4 bases and 9 bases, in that order; junction bases with no gene match: 4. This CDR3 is 14 amino acids long. This CDR3 reads CASSQTSGRGEQFF. CDR3 DNA: TGTGCCAGCTCACAGACTAGCGGGAGAGGTGAGCAGTTCTTC.